The T cell receptor (beta chain) described here comes from a study of metastatic and nonmetastatic thyroid tumors. At the level of the study: For malignant and benign thyroid patients, tumor or nodule tissue and blood were the sources whose repertoires were compared. Study results and limitations: Reports indicated that malignant thyroid tumors showed significantly higher TCR beta diversity than benign nodules did, in blood and tumor.

TCRdb re-called the PCR reads with MiXCR. The table shows about 40,000 clones, with roughly 16% occurring only once. The CDR3 has 15 amino acids. The germline CDR1 and CDR2 sequences are SEHNR and FQNEAQ (reference sequence). With 5 bases removed from V and 7 bases from J, the gap between germline ends came to 17 bases. No treatment of any kind had been given to any patient before thyroid surgery. With regard to this clone: Its antigen is not known.

The receptor's source is a female donor with papillary thyroid cancer or a benign thyroid nodule (not recorded which). Some clones in this sample may be carry-over from other donors' samples. Sequenced: blood. The genes are TRBV7-9 and TRBJ2-2, with D unresolved. In DNA, the CDR3 is TGTGCCAGCAGCCTACCGGACCAATTTGGCGGGGAGCTGTTTTTT. The encoded protein is CASSLPDQFGGELFF. The full variable domain, rest sourced from reference TRBV7-9 and TRBJ2-2, is DTGVSQNPRHKITKRGQNVTFRCDPISEHNRLYWYRQTLGQGPEFLTYFQNEAQLEKSRLLSDRFSAERPKGSFSTLEIQRTEQGDSAMYLCASSLPDQFGGELFFGEGSRLTVL.